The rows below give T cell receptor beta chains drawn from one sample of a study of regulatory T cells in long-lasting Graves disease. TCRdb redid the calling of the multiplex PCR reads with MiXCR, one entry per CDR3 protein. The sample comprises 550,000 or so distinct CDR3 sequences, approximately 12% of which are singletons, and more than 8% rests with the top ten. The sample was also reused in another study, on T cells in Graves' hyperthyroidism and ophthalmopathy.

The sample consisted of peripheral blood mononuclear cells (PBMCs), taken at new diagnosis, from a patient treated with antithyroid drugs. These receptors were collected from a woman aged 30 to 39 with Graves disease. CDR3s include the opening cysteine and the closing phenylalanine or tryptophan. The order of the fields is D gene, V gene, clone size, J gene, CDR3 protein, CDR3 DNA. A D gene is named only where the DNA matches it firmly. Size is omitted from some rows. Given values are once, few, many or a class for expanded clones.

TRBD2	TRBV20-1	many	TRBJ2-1	CSAVTSGRKNEQFF	TGCAGTGCTGTGACTAGCGGGAGAAAGAATGAGCAGTTCTTC
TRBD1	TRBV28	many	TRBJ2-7	CASTDYRGEQYF	TGTGCCAGTACAGACTACAGGGGCGAGCAGTACTTC
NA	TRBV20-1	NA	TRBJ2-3	CSARDSGDTQYF	TGCAGTGCTAGAGATTCGGGAGATACGCAGTATTTT
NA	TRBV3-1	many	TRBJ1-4	CASSPSLDPEKLFF	TGTGCCAGCAGCCCAAGTCTCGACCCTGAAAAACTGTTTTTT
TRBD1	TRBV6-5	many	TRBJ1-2	CASSYMTGGDGYTF	TGTGCCAGCAGTTACATGACAGGGGGCGACGGCTACACCTTC
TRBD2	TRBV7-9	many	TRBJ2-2	CASSSPPSGRAYTGELFF	TGTGCCAGCAGCTCCCCCCCTAGCGGGAGGGCCTACACCGGGGAGCTGTTTTTT
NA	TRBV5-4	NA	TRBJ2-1	CASSATYNEQFF	TGTGCCAGCAGCGCTACGTACAATGAGCAGTTCTTC
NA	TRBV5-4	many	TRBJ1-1	CASSQRNQGQGQDTEAFF	TGTGCCAGCAGCCAAAGGAACCAAGGCCAGGGGCAGGATACTGAAGCTTTCTTT
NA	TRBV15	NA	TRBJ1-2	CATSTGGGDGYTF	TGTGCCACCAGCACCGGGGGGGGGGATGGCTACACCTTC
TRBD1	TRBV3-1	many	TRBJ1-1	CASSQTGPLQGALGTEAFF	TGTGCCAGCAGCCAGACGGGACCGCTTCAGGGGGCCTTGGGGACTGAAGCTTTCTTT
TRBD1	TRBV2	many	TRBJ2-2	CASSEAGGAGELFF	TGTGCCAGCAGTGAAGCAGGGGGCGCCGGGGAGCTGTTTTTT
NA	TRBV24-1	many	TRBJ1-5	CATSVRGAVQPQHF	TGTGCCACCAGTGTTCGGGGGGCCGTTCAGCCCCAGCATTTT
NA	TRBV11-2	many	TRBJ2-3	CASSLEPPGGADTQYF	TGTGCCAGCAGCTTAGAGCCTCCGGGTGGGGCAGATACGCAGTATTTT
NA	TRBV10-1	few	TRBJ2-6	CASSVLGNSRSGANVLTF	TGCGCCAGCAGTGTTTTAGGCAACTCAAGGTCTGGGGCCAACGTCCTGACTTTC
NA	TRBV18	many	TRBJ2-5	CASSPLGGLQETQYF	TGTGCCAGCTCACCACTCGGGGGATTGCAAGAGACCCAGTACTTC
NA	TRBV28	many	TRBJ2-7	CASSPAAGYEQYF	TGTGCCAGCAGCCCAGCGGCAGGGTACGAGCAGTACTTC
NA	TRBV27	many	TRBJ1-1	CASRSTGNNLEAFF	TGTGCCAGCAGGTCTACAGGGAATAATCTAGAAGCTTTCTTT
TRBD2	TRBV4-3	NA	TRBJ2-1	CASSRLTSGTYNEQFF	TGCGCCAGCAGCCGCCTCACTAGCGGCACTTACAATGAGCAGTTCTTC
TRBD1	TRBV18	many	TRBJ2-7	CASSPYSQGASYEQYF	TGTGCCAGCTCACCATATTCCCAGGGGGCGTCCTACGAGCAGTACTTC
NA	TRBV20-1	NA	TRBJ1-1	CSARGREDTEAFF	TGCAGTGCTAGAGGGAGGGAAGACACTGAAGCTTTCTTT
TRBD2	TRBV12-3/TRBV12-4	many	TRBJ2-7	CASMASGTISYEQYF	TGTGCCAGCATGGCCTCTGGGACTATTTCCTACGAGCAGTACTTC
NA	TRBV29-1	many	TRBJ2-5	CSARHETQYF	TGCAGCGCCCGACATGAGACCCAGTACTTC
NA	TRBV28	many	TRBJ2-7	CASSLTGGEQYF	TGTGCCAGCAGTTTAACAGGTGGCGAGCAGTACTTC
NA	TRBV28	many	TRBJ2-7	CASSPPKRLPPYEQYF	TGTGCCAGCAGTCCTCCAAAGAGGCTACCCCCCTACGAGCAGTACTTC
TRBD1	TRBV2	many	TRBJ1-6	CASSYKGQGGFTLHF	TGTGCCAGCAGTTATAAGGGACAGGGGGGATTCACCCTCCACTTT
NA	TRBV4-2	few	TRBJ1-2	CASSQALRDPNYGYTF	TGTGCCAGCAGCCAAGCCTTACGGGACCCTAACTATGGCTACACCTTC
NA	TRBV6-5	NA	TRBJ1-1	CASSYSRITVGAFF	TGTGCCAGCAGTTACTCGCGGATCACAGTCGGAGCTTTCTTT
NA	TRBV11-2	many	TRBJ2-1	CASSLGDGNEQFF	TGTGCCAGCAGCTTAGGAGACGGCAATGAGCAGTTCTTC
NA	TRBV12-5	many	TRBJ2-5	CASGLRVRQTQETQYF	TGTGCTAGTGGTTTGAGAGTTCGACAGACTCAAGAGACCCAGTACTTC
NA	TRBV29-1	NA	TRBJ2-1	CSASWTLYNEQFF	TGCAGCGCCAGTTGGACCCTCTACAATGAGCAGTTCTTC
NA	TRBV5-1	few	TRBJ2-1	CASSLARRGNEQFF	TGCGCCAGCAGCTTGGCGCGCAGGGGCAATGAGCAGTTCTTC
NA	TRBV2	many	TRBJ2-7	CASRTDSYEQYF	TGTGCCAGCAGGACAGACAGTTACGAGCAGTACTTC
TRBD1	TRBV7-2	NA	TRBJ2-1	CAGSSTGDYNEQFF	TGCGCCGGCAGCTCGACAGGGGATTACAATGAGCAGTTCTTC
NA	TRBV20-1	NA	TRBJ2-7	CSATQYYEQYF	TGCAGTGCTACGCAATACTACGAGCAGTACTTC
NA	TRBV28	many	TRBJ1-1	CASSFYQPPRITEAFF	TGTGCCAGCAGTTTTTATCAGCCCCCAAGGATCACTGAAGCTTTCTTT
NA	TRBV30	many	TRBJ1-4	CAWRAVATNEKLFF	TGTGCCTGGAGGGCCGTTGCAACTAATGAAAAACTGTTTTTT
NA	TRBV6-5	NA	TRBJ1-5	CASSSHRATDQPQHF	TGTGCCAGCAGTTCGCACAGGGCGACAGATCAGCCCCAGCATTTT
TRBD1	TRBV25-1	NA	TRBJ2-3	CASSESRDRGSDTQYF	TGTGCCAGCAGTGAATCTCGGGACAGGGGATCAGATACGCAGTATTTT
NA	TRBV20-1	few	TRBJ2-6	CSARGINSGANVLTF	TGCAGTGCTAGGGGGATTAACTCTGGGGCCAACGTCCTGACTTTC
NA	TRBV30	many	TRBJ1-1	CAWSEDRLNTEAFF	TGTGCCTGGAGTGAAGACAGGCTGAACACTGAAGCTTTCTTT